Only one count was recorded for the clone carrying this T cell receptor beta chain. Its specificity is not known. The data were taken from a study of radiation and T cells in renal cell carcinoma. General study findings and limits: In blood, top tumor clones expanded by 2 weeks, shrinking by 4.

Assay: immunoSEQ multiplex PCR; the TCRdb copy retains only in-frame clones and omits some. The sample carries roughly 150,000 clones, roughly 86% recorded once. CDR3 length: 13 amino acids. V gave up 8 bases and J gave up 5 bases, with 13 bases separating them. The V gene's germline CDR1 is SNHLY and CDR2 FYNNEI. Time point of the sample: blood 2 weeks post-SBRT. Documented treatment: 15 Gy SBRT to primary tumor, nephrectomy 4 weeks later. The chain combines TRBV2 with TRBJ2-1; D gene uncertain. This sequence was found in a woman between 50 and 59 years old with renal cell carcinoma. The specimen was blood, collected from a patient whose treatment included radiotherapy and nephrectomy. CDR3 sequence reads: CASPVRGHNEQFF. CDR3 nucleotide sequence: TGTGCCAGCCCCGTGAGAGGACACAATGAGCAGTTCTTC.